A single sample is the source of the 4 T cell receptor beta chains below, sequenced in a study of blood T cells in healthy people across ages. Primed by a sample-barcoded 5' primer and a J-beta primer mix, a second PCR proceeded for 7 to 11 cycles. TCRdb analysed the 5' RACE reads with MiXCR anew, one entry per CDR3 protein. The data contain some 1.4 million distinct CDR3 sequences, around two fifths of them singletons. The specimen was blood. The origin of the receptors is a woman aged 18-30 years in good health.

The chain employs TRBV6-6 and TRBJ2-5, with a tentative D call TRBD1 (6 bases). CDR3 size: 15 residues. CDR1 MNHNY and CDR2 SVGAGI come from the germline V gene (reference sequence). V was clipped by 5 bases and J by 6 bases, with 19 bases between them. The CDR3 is CASSPPGTQSKTQYF. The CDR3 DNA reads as TGTGCCAGCAGTCCGCCAGGGACACAATCTAAGACCCAGTACTTC.

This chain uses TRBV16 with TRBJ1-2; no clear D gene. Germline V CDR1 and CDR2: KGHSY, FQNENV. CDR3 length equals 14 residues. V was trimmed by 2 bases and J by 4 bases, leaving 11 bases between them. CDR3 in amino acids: CASSQAIGPYGYTF. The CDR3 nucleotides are TGTGCCAGCAGCCAAGCAATCGGGCCCTATGGCTACACCTTC. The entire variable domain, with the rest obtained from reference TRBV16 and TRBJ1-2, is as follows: GEEVAQTPKHLVRGEGQKAKLYCAPIKGHSYVFWYQQVLKNEFKFLISFQNENVFDETGMPKERFSAKCLPNSPCSLEIQATKLEDSAVYFCASSQAIGPYGYTFGSGTRLTVV.

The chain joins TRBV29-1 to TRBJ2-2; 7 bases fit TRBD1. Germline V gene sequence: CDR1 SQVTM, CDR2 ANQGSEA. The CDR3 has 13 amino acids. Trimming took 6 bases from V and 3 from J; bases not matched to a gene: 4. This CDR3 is CSVRDSYTGELFF. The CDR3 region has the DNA TGCAGCGTCCGGGACAGCTACACCGGGGAGCTGTTTTTT.

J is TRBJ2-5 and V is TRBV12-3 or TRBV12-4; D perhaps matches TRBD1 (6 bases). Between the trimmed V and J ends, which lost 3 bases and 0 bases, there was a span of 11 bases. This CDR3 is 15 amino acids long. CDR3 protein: CASSFGTLDQETQYF. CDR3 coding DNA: TGTGCCAGCAGTTTCGGGACACTAGACCAAGAGACCCAGTACTTC.